This T cell receptor (beta chain) was retrieved from a study of blood T cell repertoires in COVID-19. The repertoire was sequenced with immunoSEQ multiplex PCR; TCRdb's copy has only in-frame clones and lacks some. The profile covers over 100,000 clones, with about 89% appearing a single time and under 4.5% taken by the ten largest. The ends were cut back, 7 bases at V and 4 bases at J, with 13 bases in the middle. The CDR3 runs 12 residues. Germline lookup yields CDR1 GTSNPN and CDR2 SVGIG (reference sequence). The chain joins TRBV30 to TRBJ1-2; D is unclear. This receptor was obtained from a man between 60 and 75 years old with COVID-19, enrolled during active disease. The sequenced sample consisted of peripheral blood. CDR3 sequence (DNA): TGTGCCTCCTCGGTGAGAGGCTATGGCTACACCTTC. Translated: CASSVRGYGYTF.